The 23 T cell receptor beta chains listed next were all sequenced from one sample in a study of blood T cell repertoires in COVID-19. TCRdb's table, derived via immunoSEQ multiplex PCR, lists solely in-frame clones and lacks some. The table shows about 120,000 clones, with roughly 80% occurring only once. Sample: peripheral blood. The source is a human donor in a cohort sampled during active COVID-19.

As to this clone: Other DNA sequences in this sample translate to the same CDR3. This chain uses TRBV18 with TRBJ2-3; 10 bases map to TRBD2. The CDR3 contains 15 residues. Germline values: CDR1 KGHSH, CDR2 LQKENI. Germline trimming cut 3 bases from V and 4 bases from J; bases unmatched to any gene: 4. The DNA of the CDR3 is TGTGCCAGCTCACCTGCTAGCGGGAGACCAGATACGCAGTATTTT. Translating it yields CASSPASGRPDTQYF.

CDR3 nucleotide sequence: TGTGCCAGCAGCTTGCCGACAGCGAACACTGAAGCTTTCTTT. This gives the protein CASSLPTANTEAFF. The chain has TRBV5-5 and TRBJ1-1; D perhaps matches TRBD1 (5 bases). From germline, CDR1 is SGHKS and CDR2 YYEKEE (reference sequence). The CDR3 is 14 residues long. Between the trimmed V and J ends, which lost 1 base and 1 base, there was a span of 8 bases.

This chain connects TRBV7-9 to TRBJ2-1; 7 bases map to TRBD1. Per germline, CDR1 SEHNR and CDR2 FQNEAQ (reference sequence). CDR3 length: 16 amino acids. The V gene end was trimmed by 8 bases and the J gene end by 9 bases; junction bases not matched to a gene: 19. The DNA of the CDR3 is TGTGCCAGCGTGGGGACCCTTCTAAGGGGGCGGTTTGAGCAGTTCTTC. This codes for CASVGTLLRGRFEQFF.

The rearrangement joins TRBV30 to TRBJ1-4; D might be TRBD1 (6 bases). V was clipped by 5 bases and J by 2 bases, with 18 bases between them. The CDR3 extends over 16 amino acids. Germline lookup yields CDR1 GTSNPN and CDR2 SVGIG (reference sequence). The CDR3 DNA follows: TGTGCCTGGGCCCCAACAACAGGGTTGACTAATGAAAAACTGTTTTTT. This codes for CAWAPTTGLTNEKLFF.

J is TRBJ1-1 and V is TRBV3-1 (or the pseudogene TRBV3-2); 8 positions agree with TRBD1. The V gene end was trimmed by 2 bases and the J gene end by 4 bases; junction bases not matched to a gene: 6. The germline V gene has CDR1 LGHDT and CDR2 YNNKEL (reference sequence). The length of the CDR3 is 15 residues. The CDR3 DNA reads TGTGCCAGCAGCCAATCCTCAACAGGGGGCACTGAAGCTTTCTTT. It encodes CASSQSSTGGTEAFF.

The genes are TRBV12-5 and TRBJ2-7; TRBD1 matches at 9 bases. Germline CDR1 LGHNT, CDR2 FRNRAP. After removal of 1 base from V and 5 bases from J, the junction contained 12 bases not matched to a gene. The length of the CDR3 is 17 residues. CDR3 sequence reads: CASGLDRSGTGTDEQYF. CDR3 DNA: TGTGCTAGTGGTTTGGACCGTTCAGGGACAGGGACTGACGAGCAGTACTTC.

CDR3 sequence reads: CASRAAGGNTGELFF. In DNA form, the CDR3 reads TGTGCCAGCAGGGCGGCGGGGGGGAACACCGGGGAGCTGTTTTTT. The chain is built from TRBV6-6 and TRBJ2-2; 8 positions match TRBD2. V dropped 6 bases and J dropped 1; count of bases not matched to a gene: 4. The CDR3 is 15 residues long. CDR1 is MNHNY and CDR2 is SVGAGI in the germline V gene (reference sequence).

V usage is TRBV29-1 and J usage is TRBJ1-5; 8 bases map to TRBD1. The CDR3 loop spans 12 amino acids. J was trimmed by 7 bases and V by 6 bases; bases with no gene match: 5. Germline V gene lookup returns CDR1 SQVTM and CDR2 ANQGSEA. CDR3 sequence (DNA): TGCAGCGTCGGACAGGGTGAACAGCCCCAGCATTTT. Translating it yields CSVGQGEQPQHF.

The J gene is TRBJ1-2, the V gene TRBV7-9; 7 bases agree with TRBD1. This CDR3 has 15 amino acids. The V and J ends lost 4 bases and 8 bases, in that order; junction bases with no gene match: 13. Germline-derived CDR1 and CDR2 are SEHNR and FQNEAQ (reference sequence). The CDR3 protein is CASSWTDRVREGYTF. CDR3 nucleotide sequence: TGTGCCAGCAGCTGGACTGACAGGGTCCGAGAAGGCTACACCTTC.

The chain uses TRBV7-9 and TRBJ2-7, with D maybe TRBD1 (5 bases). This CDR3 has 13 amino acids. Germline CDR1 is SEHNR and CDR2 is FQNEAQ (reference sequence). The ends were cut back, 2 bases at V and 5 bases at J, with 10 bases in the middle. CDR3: CASSLTGPNEQYF. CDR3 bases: TGTGCCAGCAGCTTAACAGGCCCCAACGAGCAGTACTTC.

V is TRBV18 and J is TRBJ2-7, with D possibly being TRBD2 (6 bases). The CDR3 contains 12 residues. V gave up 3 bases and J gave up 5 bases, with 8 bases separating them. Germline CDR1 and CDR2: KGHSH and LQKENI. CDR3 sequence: CASSPLANEQYF. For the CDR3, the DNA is TGTGCCAGCTCACCGCTAGCGAACGAGCAGTACTTC.

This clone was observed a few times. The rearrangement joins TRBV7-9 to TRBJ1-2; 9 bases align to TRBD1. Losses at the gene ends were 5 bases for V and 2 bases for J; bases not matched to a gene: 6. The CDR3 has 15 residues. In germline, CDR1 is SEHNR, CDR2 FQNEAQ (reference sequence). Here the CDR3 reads CASSAQDRGNYGYTF. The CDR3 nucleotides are TGTGCCAGCAGCGCACAGGACAGGGGAAACTATGGCTACACCTTC. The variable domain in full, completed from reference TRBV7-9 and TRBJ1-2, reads DTGVSQNPRHKITKRGQNVTFRCDPISEHNRLYWYRQTLGQGPEFLTYFQNEAQLEKSRLLSDRFSAERPKGSFSTLEIQRTEQGDSAMYLCASSAQDRGNYGYTFGSGTRLTVV.

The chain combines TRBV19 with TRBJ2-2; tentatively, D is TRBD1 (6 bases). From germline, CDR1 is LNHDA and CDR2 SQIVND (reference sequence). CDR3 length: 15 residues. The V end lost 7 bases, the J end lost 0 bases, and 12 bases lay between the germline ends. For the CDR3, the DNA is TGTGCCAGTAAGGTCGGGACATCGAACACCGGGGAGCTGTTTTTT. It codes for CASKVGTSNTGELFF.

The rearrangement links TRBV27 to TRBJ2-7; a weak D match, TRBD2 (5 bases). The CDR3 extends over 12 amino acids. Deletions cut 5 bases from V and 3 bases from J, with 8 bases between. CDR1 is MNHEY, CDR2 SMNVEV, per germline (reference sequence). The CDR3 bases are TGTGCCAGCAGTCGCGGGCTCTACGAGCAGTACTTC. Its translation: CASSRGLYEQYF.

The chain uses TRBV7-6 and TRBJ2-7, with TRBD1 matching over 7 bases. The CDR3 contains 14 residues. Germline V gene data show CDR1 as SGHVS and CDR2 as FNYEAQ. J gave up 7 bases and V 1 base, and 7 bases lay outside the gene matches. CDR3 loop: CASSLGTGSAEQYF. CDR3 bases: TGTGCCAGCAGCTTAGGGACAGGTTCGGCTGAGCAGTACTTC. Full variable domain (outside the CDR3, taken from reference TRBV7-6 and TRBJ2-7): GAGVSQSPRYKVTKRGQDVALRCDPISGHVSLYWYRQALGQGPEFLTYFNYEAQQDKSGLPNDRFSAERPEGSISTLTIQRTEQRDSAMYRCASSLGTGSAEQYFGPGTRLTVT.

The CDR3 bases are TGTGCCAGCAGTACAAGACAGCTCTCTGGAAACACCATATATTTT. Translation gives CASSTRQLSGNTIYF. The V and J genes are TRBV2 and TRBJ1-3; D may be TRBD1 (5 bases). In germline, CDR1 is SNHLY, CDR2 FYNNEI. V was cut by 5 bases and J by 0 bases, with 11 bases left in between. The CDR3 length is 15 residues.

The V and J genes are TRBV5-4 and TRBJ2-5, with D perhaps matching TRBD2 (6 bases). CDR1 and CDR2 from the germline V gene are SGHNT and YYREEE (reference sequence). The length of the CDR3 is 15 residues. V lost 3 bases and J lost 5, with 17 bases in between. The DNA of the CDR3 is TGTGCCAGCAGCTCTAGAACGGGGGAAGGGGAGACCCAGTACTTC. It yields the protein CASSSRTGEGETQYF.

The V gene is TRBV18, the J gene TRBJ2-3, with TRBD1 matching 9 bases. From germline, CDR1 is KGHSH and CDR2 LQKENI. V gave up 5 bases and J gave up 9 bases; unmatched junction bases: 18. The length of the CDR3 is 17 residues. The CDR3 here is CASSSKVLGTGSDTQYF. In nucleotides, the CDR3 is TGTGCCAGCTCATCAAAGGTTTTAGGGACAGGGTCTGACACGCAGTATTTT.

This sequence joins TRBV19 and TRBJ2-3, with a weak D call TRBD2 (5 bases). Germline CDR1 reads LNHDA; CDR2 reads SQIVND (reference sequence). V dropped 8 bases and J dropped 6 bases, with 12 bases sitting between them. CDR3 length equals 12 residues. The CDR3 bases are TGTGCCAGTGGGAGCCACCCGGATACGCAGTATTTT. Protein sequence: CASGSHPDTQYF. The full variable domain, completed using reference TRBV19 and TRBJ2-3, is DGGITQSPKYLFRKEGQNVTLSCEQNLNHDAMYWYRQDPGQGLRLIYYSQIVNDFQKGDIAEGYSVSREKKESFPLTVTSAQKNPTAFYLCASGSHPDTQYFGPGTRLTVL.

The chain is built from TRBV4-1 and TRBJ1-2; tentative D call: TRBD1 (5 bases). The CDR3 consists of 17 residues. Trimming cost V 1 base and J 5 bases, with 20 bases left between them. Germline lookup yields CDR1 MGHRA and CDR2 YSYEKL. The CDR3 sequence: CASSQGDLLGNVYGYTF. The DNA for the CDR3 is TGCGCCAGCAGCCAAGGGGACTTACTCGGTAACGTGTATGGCTACACCTTC.

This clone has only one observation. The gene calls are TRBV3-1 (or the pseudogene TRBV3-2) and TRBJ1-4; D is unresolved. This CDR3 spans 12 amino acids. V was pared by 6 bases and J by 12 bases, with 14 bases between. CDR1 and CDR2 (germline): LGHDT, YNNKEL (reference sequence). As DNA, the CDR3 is TGTGCCAGCAGTCCATCCGCGTTCGAACTGTTTTTT. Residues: CASSPSAFELFF.

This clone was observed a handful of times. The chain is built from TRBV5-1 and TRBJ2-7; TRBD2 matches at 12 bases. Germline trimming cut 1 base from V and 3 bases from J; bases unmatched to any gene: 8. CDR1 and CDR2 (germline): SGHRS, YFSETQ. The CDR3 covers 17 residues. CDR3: CASSLSTSGSVSYEQYF. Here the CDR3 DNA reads TGCGCCAGCAGCTTGTCGACTAGCGGGAGTGTCAGCTACGAGCAGTACTTC.

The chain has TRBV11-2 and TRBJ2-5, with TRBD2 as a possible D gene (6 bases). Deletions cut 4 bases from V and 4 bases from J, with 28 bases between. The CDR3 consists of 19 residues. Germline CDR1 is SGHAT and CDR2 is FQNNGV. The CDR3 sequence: CASSSPDTGVNLFIETQYF. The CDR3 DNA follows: TGTGCCAGCAGCTCCCCGGATACGGGGGTTAATTTGTTTATAGAGACCCAGTACTTC.